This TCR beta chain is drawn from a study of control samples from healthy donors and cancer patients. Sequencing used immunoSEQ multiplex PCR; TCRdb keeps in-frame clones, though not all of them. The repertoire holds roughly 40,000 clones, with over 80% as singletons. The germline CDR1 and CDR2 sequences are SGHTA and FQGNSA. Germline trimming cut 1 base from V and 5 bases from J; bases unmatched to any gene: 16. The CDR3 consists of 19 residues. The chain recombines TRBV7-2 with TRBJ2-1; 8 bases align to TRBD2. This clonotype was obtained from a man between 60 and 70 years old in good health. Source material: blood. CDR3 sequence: CASSLGGPSSGGLHNEQFF. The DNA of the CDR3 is TGTGCCAGCAGCTTAGGGGGGCCTTCCAGCGGGGGCCTCCACAATGAGCAGTTCTTC.